The 15 T cell receptor beta chains given below trace back to one sample, sequenced in a study of blood T cell repertoires in COVID-19. The data were produced by immunoSEQ multiplex PCR, yet TCRdb's version contains in-frame clones alone and is incomplete. The table includes 200,000 to 250,000 clones, 90% to 95% detected once. The sequencing sample was made of peripheral blood. These TCRs come from a man aged 25-45 years with acute or convalescent COVID-19.

In this sample, this clone turned up once. The chain links TRBV9 to TRBJ2-1; 9 nucleotides match TRBD2. Trimming took 3 bases from V and 5 from J; bases not matched to a gene: 12. The CDR3 runs to 17 residues. CDR1 SGDLS and CDR2 YYNGEE come from the germline V gene. As DNA, the CDR3 is TGTGCCAGCAGCGATGCCCGCGCTAGCGGGGTACACAATGAGCAGTTCTTC. This encodes CASSDARASGVHNEQFF. Full variable domain (outside the CDR3, taken from reference TRBV9 and TRBJ2-1): DSGVTQTPKHLITATGQRVTLRCSPRSGDLSVYWYQQSLDQGLQFLIQYYNGEERAKGNILERFSAQQFPDLHSELNLSSLELGDSALYFCASSDARASGVHNEQFFGPGTRLTVL.

This clone has a single count. J is TRBJ2-3 and V is TRBV29-1, with D possibly TRBD2 on 6 matching bases. The V end lost 4 bases, the J end lost 10 bases, and 24 bases lay between the germline ends. The germline V gene encodes CDR1 SQVTM and CDR2 ANQGSEA. The CDR3 is made up of 15 amino acids. CDR3 nucleotide sequence: TGCAGCGTTGTGTGGCGGGGCCCTGCACAATGGGCGCAGTATTTT. It specifies CSVVWRGPAQWAQYF.

A single count supports this clone. J is TRBJ1-5 and V is TRBV19, with TRBD1 identical over 7 bases. V trimming: 7 bases; J trimming: 6 bases; junction bases outside the gene matches: 6. The germline CDR1 and CDR2 sequences are LNHDA and SQIVND (reference sequence). The length of the CDR3 is 13 residues. DNA of the CDR3: TGTGCCAGTACCGACAGGGCGGGTCAGCCCCAGCATTTT. This sequence encodes CASTDRAGQPQHF.

The J gene is TRBJ1-6, the V gene TRBV29-1; D is perhaps TRBD1 (6 bases). Germline V gives CDR1 SQVTM, CDR2 ANQGSEA. Trimming took off 4 bases at V and 8 bases at J, with 15 bases between the two ends. The CDR3 runs to 14 residues. This chain's CDR3 is CSVVVGASDSPLHF. As DNA, the CDR3 is TGCAGCGTTGTAGTGGGGGCATCGGATTCACCCCTCCACTTT.

The rearrangement joins TRBV11-3 to TRBJ2-1, with 8 nucleotides matching TRBD1. V dropped 7 bases and J dropped 7; count of bases not matched to a gene: 12. The CDR3 loop spans 15 amino acids. The germline V gene encodes CDR1 SGHNT and CDR2 YENEEA. The CDR3 spells CASTPGQGASNEQFF. CDR3 sequence (DNA): TGTGCCAGCACCCCGGGGCAGGGGGCAAGTAATGAGCAGTTCTTC.

The chain couples TRBV6-5 to TRBJ2-3; 11 bases match TRBD2. V was clipped by 6 bases and J by 4 bases; unmatched bases: 9. The V gene's germline CDR1 is MNHEY and CDR2 SVGAGI. This CDR3 has 16 residues. The CDR3 reads CASSYDTSGRADTQYF. DNA of the CDR3: TGTGCCAGCAGCTACGATACTAGCGGGAGAGCAGATACGCAGTATTTT.

This rearrangement joins TRBV28 to TRBJ1-1, with a possible D match to TRBD1 (6 bases). CDR1 and CDR2 from the germline V gene are MDHEN and SYDVKM. This CDR3 comprises 14 residues. The V gene lost 6 bases and the J gene lost 0 bases, with 11 bases spanning the gap. The CDR3 DNA reads TGTGCCAGCAGGCTGGACAGTATGAACACTGAAGCTTTCTTT. Translating it yields CASRLDSMNTEAFF.

V usage is TRBV9 and J usage is TRBJ1-2; 12 bases are a match to TRBD1. The V gene end was trimmed by 3 bases and the J gene end by 3 bases; junction bases not matched to a gene: 12. Germline V CDR1 and CDR2: SGDLS, YYNGEE. The CDR3 length is 18 residues. The CDR3 loop is CASSGPGQGAGWDYGYTF. DNA for the CDR3: TGTGCCAGCAGCGGACCGGGACAGGGGGCCGGTTGGGACTATGGCTACACCTTC.

The genes are TRBV28 and TRBJ1-4, with D perhaps TRBD1 (5 bases). V lost 4 bases and J 4 bases, leaving 13 bases between the germline ends. CDR3 length equals 15 residues. From germline, CDR1 is MDHEN and CDR2 SYDVKM. The CDR3 protein is CASSSREAGNEKLFF. CDR3 bases: TGTGCCAGCAGTTCCAGGGAAGCGGGTAATGAAAAACTGTTTTTT.

The rearrangement joins TRBV18 to TRBJ1-5; D remains unclear. V lost 4 bases, J lost 4 bases, and 11 bases lay in between. This CDR3 comprises 14 residues. Germline lookup yields CDR1 KGHSH and CDR2 LQKENI. CDR3 amino acids: CASSRTDQNQPQHF. The CDR3 nucleotides are TGTGCCAGCTCACGTACAGACCAGAATCAGCCCCAGCATTTT.

The chain employs TRBV7-3 and TRBJ1-2; 7 positions match TRBD1. Germline trimming cut 5 bases from V and 8 bases from J; bases unmatched to any gene: 8. CDR1 and CDR2 (germline): SGHTA, FQGTGA. The CDR3 has 13 residues. CDR3 sequence: CASSLQGMVGYTF. CDR3 in DNA: TGTGCCAGCAGCCTACAGGGGATGGTGGGCTACACCTTC.

The rearrangement joins TRBV7-2 to TRBJ2-5; 8 nucleotides align to TRBD2. The CDR3 loop spans 14 amino acids. Losses at the gene ends were 4 bases for V and 5 bases for J; bases not matched to a gene: 6. Germline V gene sequence: CDR1 SGHTA, CDR2 FQGNSA. CDR3: CASSSQRGRETQYF. The CDR3 nucleotides read TGTGCCAGCAGCTCCCAGCGGGGGCGGGAGACCCAGTACTTC.

This clone was detected only once. The rearrangement links TRBV5-8 to TRBJ2-5; 7 bases are a match to TRBD1. V trimming: 5 bases; J trimming: 2 bases; junction bases outside the gene matches: 3. This CDR3 contains 13 residues. Germline CDR1 reads SGHTS; CDR2 reads YDEGEE. The CDR3 nucleotides read TGTGCCAGCAGGGGGACAGCACAAGAGACCCAGTACTTC. Amino acids: CASRGTAQETQYF.

For the CDR3, the DNA is TGTGCCAGCAACTTACAGGGTTTCAACACTGAAGCTTTCTTT. Its protein product is CASNLQGFNTEAFF. This chain joins TRBV3-1 (or the pseudogene TRBV3-2) and TRBJ1-1; perhaps TRBD1 as D (6 bases). The CDR3 covers 14 residues. Germline V gene data show CDR1 as LGHDT and CDR2 as YNNKEL (reference sequence). With 7 bases removed from V and 2 bases from J, the gap between germline ends came to 14 bases.

This clone was recorded a few times. The chain has TRBV27 and TRBJ1-1; D perhaps matches TRBD1 (5 bases). Trimming removed 3 bases from V and 3 bases from J, with 14 bases in between. The CDR3 runs 15 residues. CDR1 is MNHEY, CDR2 SMNVEV, per germline (reference sequence). This chain's CDR3 is CASSFLPGGDTEAFF. The DNA of the CDR3 is TGTGCCAGCAGTTTTTTACCGGGGGGGGACACTGAAGCTTTCTTT.